This T cell receptor beta chain was found in a study of graft-versus-host responses after intestinal transplantation. Whole-study context: Each recipient received anti-thymocyte globulin induction, then tacrolimus and steroids for 2 to 4 years. General study results and limits: Levels of circulating GvH clones at their peak were associated with early post-transplant HvG declines. Patients with graft-donor T cell macrochimerism had high graft-versus-host to host-versus-graft clonal ratios in allografts.

As to this clone: The antigen is not known.

The repertoire was sequenced with immunoSEQ multiplex PCR; TCRdb's copy has only in-frame clones and lacks some. This table has about 120,000 clones, 85% to 95% appearing once. Germline V CDR1 and CDR2: SGHDT, YYEEEE. V was clipped by 4 bases and J by 0 bases; unmatched bases: 4. This CDR3 is 15 amino acids long. This TCR came from a human donor who received an intestinal transplant. The source material was unstimulated CD8+ T cells sorted from spleen or lymph node cells, sampled before intestinal transplant. The rearrangement uses TRBV5-6 and TRBJ1-5; 7 positions match TRBD1. DNA for the CDR3: TGTGCCAGCAGCCGGGGACAGACTAGCAATCAGCCCCAGCATTTT. Protein sequence: CASSRGQTSNQPQHF.